This TCR beta chain came from a study of T cell responses to AZD1222 COVID-19 vaccine. General observations from the study: Spike-specific TCR breadth and depth both grew after two AZD1222 doses. CD4 TCRs associated with vaccination spanned spike, dominating at 160-218 and 743-854. White British people made up most donors, females outnumbered males, and clonal diversity was possibly underestimated.

The CDR3 totals 13 residues. V was shortened by 5 bases and J by 1 base, with 9 bases between the two germline ends. Germline lookup yields CDR1 SGHTS and CDR2 YDEGEE. Sequenced by immunoSEQ multiplex PCR; TCRdb stores in-frame clones only, minus some. The table shows under 200,000 clones, with 94% occurring only once. For this clone: The antigen is unknown.

This specimen was peripheral blood, taken on day 0 of AZD1222 vaccination. The chain joins TRBV5-8 to TRBJ2-5; D may be TRBD1 or TRBD2 (5 bases each). This clonotype was obtained from an adult in good health. CDR3 sequence reads: CASRTGTQETQYF. The CDR3, as DNA: TGTGCCAGCAGGACCGGGACCCAAGAGACCCAGTACTTC. The whole variable domain, filled in from reference TRBV5-8 and TRBJ2-5, reads EAGVTQSPTHLIKTRGQQATLRCSPISGHTSVYWYQQALGLGLQFLLWYDEGEERNRGNFPPRFSGRQFPNYSSELNVNALELEDSALYLCASRTGTQETQYFGPGTRLLVL.